A single sample gave rise to the 5 T cell receptor beta chains below, sequenced in a study of CD8+CD57+ T cells in acquired aplastic anemia. TCR beta VDJ and CDR3 were profiled, and genomic DNA was the template. MiXCR was run by TCRdb on the reads, yielding one entry per CDR3 protein. Counted here are about 81,000 distinct CDR3 sequences, more than 40% occurring once; the ten biggest clones make up approximately 70%. The sequencing sample was made of sorted CD4+, CD8+, or CD8+CD57+ T cells (not recorded which) from PBMCs. These receptors were obtained from a human donor in good health, serving as a control.

Details on this clonotype: Germline and junction disagree at one end, which may indicate a read error. The CDR3 reads CASSWRQVQETQYF. CDR3 DNA: TGCGCCAGCAGCTGGAGACAGGTACAAGAGACCCAGTACTTC. This chain uses TRBV7-2 with TRBJ2-5; D may be TRBD1 (6 bases). CDR1 SGHTA and CDR2 FQGNSA come from the germline V gene. The CDR3 extends over 14 amino acids.

The genes are TRBV6-5 and TRBJ2-1, with 8 bases fitting TRBD2. This CDR3 comprises 15 residues. After removal of 4 bases from V and 4 bases from J, the junction contained 6 bases not matched to a gene. The germline V gene has CDR1 MNHEY and CDR2 SVGAGI. The CDR3 here is CASSSLAVGYNEQFF. The CDR3 nucleotides read TGTGCCAGCAGTTCACTAGCGGTGGGGTACAATGAGCAGTTCTTC.

A word on this clonotype: One end of the junction is discordant with germline, which a read error may explain. The chain combines TRBV29-1 with TRBJ1-2; unclear D gene. CDR3 size: 11 residues. Germline assignment: CDR1 SQVTM and CDR2 ANQGSEA. CDR3 nucleotides: TGCAGCGTACCCGAGGCAGGACTTGTGCTGTTC. Translating gives CSVPEAGLVLF.

This clonotype was observed at least ten times. CDR3: CARVSRPSRSNSPLHF. CDR3 in DNA: TGTGCCCGGGTTTCTCGGCCTTCCAGATCTAATTCACCCCTCCACTTT. V usage is TRBV19 and J usage is TRBJ1-6; D gene unclear. The CDR3 length is 16 residues. The germline gives CDR1 LNHDA, CDR2 SQIVND (reference sequence). V lost 11 bases to trimming and J lost 6 bases, with 23 bases between them.

At least ten counts were recorded for this clonotype. The V and J genes are TRBV6-1 and TRBJ1-1; D perhaps matches TRBD1 (5 bases). The germline V gene encodes CDR1 MNHNS and CDR2 SASEGT. With 1 base removed from V and 4 bases from J, the gap between germline ends came to 10 bases. The CDR3 has 14 amino acids. CDR3 residues: CASSEGGATTEAFF. CDR3 bases: TGTGCCAGCAGTGAAGGAGGGGCGACCACTGAAGCTTTCTTT.